The 27 T cell receptor beta chains below were found in one sample sequenced in a study of CD8+CD57+ T cells in acquired aplastic anemia. Patients sequenced had flow cytometry evidence of CD8+CD57+ cell expansion. The TCR beta profiling, which covered VDJ combination and CDR3 sequence, was carried out using genomic DNA as the template. Via MiXCR, TCRdb re-called the reads, giving one row per CDR3 protein. The repertoire has hundreds of thousands of distinct CDR3 sequences, approximately 32% of them found once; the top ten carry less than 1%. The sequenced material came from sorted CD4+, CD8+, or CD8+CD57+ T cells (not recorded which) from PBMCs. These receptors originate from a human donor with aplastic anemia.

On this clonotype: One end of the junction fails to match germline, which may point to a read error. The rearrangement uses TRBV6-2 or TRBV6-3 and TRBJ2-7; the match to TRBD1 covers 8 bases. Looked up from germline, CDR1 is MNHEY and CDR2 is SVGEGT. CDR3 size: 10 residues. This CDR3 reads CASSYSRTGW. CDR3 nucleotides: TGTGCCAGCAGTTACTCGAGGACAGGGTGG.

This clonotype was recorded at least ten times. J is TRBJ1-3 and V is TRBV7-3, with 9 bases lining up with TRBD1. CDR3 size: 13 residues. CDR1 is SGHTA, CDR2 FQGTGA, per germline. Trimming took 5 bases from V and 6 from J; bases not matched to a gene: 2. CDR3 DNA: TGTGCCAGCAGCCGGGACAGGGAAAACACCATATATTTT. Its translation: CASSRDRENTIYF.

This clonotype has ten or more counts. This chain connects TRBV15 to TRBJ2-5; tentatively, D is TRBD1 (5 bases). The CDR3 has 13 amino acids. The germline V gene has CDR1 LNHNV and CDR2 YYDKDF (reference sequence). The germline V and J ends were trimmed by 1 base and 5 bases, with 8 bases remaining between them. CDR3 in DNA: TGTGCCACCAGCAGAGGACAGATCGAGACCCAGTACTTC. It codes for CATSRGQIETQYF.

This clonotype showed up just once. V gene TRBV7-9 combines with J gene TRBJ2-7; D gene unclear. With 2 bases removed from V and 2 bases from J, the gap between germline ends came to 7 bases. This CDR3 has 13 residues. CDR1 and CDR2 (germline): SEHNR, FQNEAQ (reference sequence). The CDR3 DNA reads as TGTGCCAGCAGCTTAAATCCAACCTACGAGCAGTACTTC. This gives the protein CASSLNPTYEQYF.

Ten or more counts support this clonotype. The rearrangement joins TRBV2 to TRBJ2-5; tentatively, D is TRBD1 (6 bases). Deletions cut 3 bases from V and 3 bases from J, with 14 bases between. Germline CDR1 SNHLY, CDR2 FYNNEI. The CDR3 length is 15 residues. This CDR3 reads CASSDGGRAEETQYF. CDR3 nucleotides: TGTGCCAGCAGTGATGGGGGCAGGGCCGAAGAGACCCAGTACTTC.

This clonotype is a singleton in its sample. The CDR3 here is CSAIDRGRTTDTQYF. The CDR3 region has the DNA TGCAGTGCCATCGACAGGGGGCGCACCACAGATACGCAGTATTTT. The chain uses TRBV20-1 and TRBJ2-3; 10 nucleotides align to TRBD1. The CDR3 spans 15 residues. Unmatched junction bases numbered 8, after V lost 6 bases and J lost 2 bases. The germline V gene has CDR1 DFQATT and CDR2 SNEGSKA (reference sequence).

This clonotype was observed many times. The chain couples TRBV9 to TRBJ1-3; D unresolved. Trimming removed 2 bases at V and 0 bases at J, with 9 bases between. In germline, CDR1 is SGDLS, CDR2 YYNGEE. This CDR3 is 15 amino acids long. CDR3 in amino acids: CASSVDGFSGNTIYF. CDR3 DNA: TGTGCCAGCAGCGTTGACGGGTTCTCTGGAAACACCATATATTTT. The full variable domain, with the rest looked up from reference TRBV9 and TRBJ1-3, is DSGVTQTPKHLITATGQRVTLRCSPRSGDLSVYWYQQSLDQGLQFLIQYYNGEERAKGNILERFSAQQFPDLHSELNLSSLELGDSALYFCASSVDGFSGNTIYFGEGSWLTVV.

This clonotype was counted at least ten times. This sequence joins TRBV5-1 and TRBJ2-7, with 7 nucleotides matching TRBD1. Germline lookup yields CDR1 SGHRS and CDR2 YFSETQ. V was clipped by 5 bases and J by 5 bases; unmatched bases: 10. CDR3 size: 14 residues. The DNA for the CDR3 is TGCGCCAGCAGTCATACGGACAGGATCCACGAGCAGTACTTC. It translates to CASSHTDRIHEQYF.

Worth noting for this clonotype: It may be a read error: a sequence one base away is much more abundant. The chain joins TRBV20-1 to TRBJ2-7, with a tentative D call TRBD1 (5 bases). The CDR3 sequence is 16 residues long. Trimming cost V 0 bases and J 5 bases, with 20 bases left between them. Looked up from germline, CDR1 is DFQATT and CDR2 is SNEGSKA (reference sequence). Here the CDR3 reads CSARDLSLLPTDEQYF. DNA of the CDR3: TGCAGTGCTAGAGATCTCTCCCTCCTGCCGACAGACGAGCAGTACTTC.

This clonotype has a count of ten or more. The rearrangement uses TRBV7-2 and TRBJ1-1; D remains unclear. This CDR3 has 13 residues. Trimming left V 1 base short and J 8 bases short, with 11 bases between. From germline, CDR1 is SGHTA and CDR2 FQGNSA. The CDR3 DNA reads TGTGCCAGCAGCTTAGGGCAGGCCGTCGAAGCTTTCTTT. Translating it yields CASSLGQAVEAFF. Complete variable domain (other parts from reference TRBV7-2 and TRBJ1-1): GAGVSQSPSNKVTEKGKDVELRCDPISGHTALYWYRQSLGQGLEFLIYFQGNSAPDKSGLPSDRFSAERTGGSVSTLTIQRTQQEDSAVYLCASSLGQAVEAFFGQGTRLTVV.

A word on this clonotype: The junction differs from germline at one of its ends, possibly a read error. The chain couples TRBV4-3 to TRBJ2-7; 8 nucleotides align to TRBD2. CDR1 LGHNA and CDR2 YSLEER come from the germline V gene. The CDR3 has 15 residues. The CDR3 is CASGQASGLVREQYF. The CDR3 coding sequence is TGCGCCAGCGGCCAAGCGTCGGGACTAGTGCGGGAGCAGTACTTC.

This chain connects TRBV7-9 to TRBJ2-1; no clear D. The CDR3 totals 19 residues. Per the germline V gene, CDR1 is SEHNR and CDR2 is FQNEAQ (reference sequence). V was pared by 1 base and J by 0 bases, with 19 bases between. CDR3 coding DNA: TGTGCCAGCAGCTTAGTGCGCAGTCGCGACGTCAGCTCCTACAATGAGCAGTTCTTC. Its translation: CASSLVRSRDVSSYNEQFF.

The rearrangement joins TRBV20-1 to TRBJ2-5; either TRBD1 or TRBD2 may fit D (7 bases each). Germline lookup yields CDR1 DFQATT and CDR2 SNEGSKA (reference sequence). Trimming shortened V by 1 base and J by 1 base, and 13 bases separated the two germline ends. The CDR3 spans 15 residues. CDR3 coding DNA: TGCAGTGCTAGAGCAGGGGGAGGGTTCCAAGAGACCCAGTACTTC. Residues: CSARAGGGFQETQYF.

CDR3 coding DNA: TGTGCCAGCAGTTACGGCGGGGGGAATTCACCCCTCCACTTT. Its translation: CASSYGGGNSPLHF. The chain couples TRBV25-1 to TRBJ1-6; perhaps TRBD1 as D (5 bases). Germline V gives CDR1 MGHDK, CDR2 SYGVNS. There are 14 residues in the CDR3. Deletions cut 5 bases from V and 7 bases from J, with 12 bases between. The full variable domain, rest sourced from reference TRBV25-1 and TRBJ1-6, is EADIYQTPRYLVIGTGKKITLECSQTMGHDKMYWYQQDPGMELHLIHYSYGVNSTEKGDLSSESTVSRIRTEHFPLTLESARPSHTSQYLCASSYGGGNSPLHFGNGTRLTVT.

The chain is built from TRBV7-2 and TRBJ2-5; D is tentatively TRBD1 or TRBD2 (5 bases each). Trimming left V 5 bases short and J 7 bases short, with 20 bases between. This CDR3 is built from 15 residues. Per germline, CDR1 SGHTA and CDR2 FQGNSA. CDR3 coding DNA: TGTGCCAGCAGCCTCAGGGACCACCTGGCTGGGACCCAGTACTTC. Protein sequence: CASSLRDHLAGTQYF.

This clonotype was seen ten or more times. The rearrangement joins TRBV2 to TRBJ1-5, with a possible D match to TRBD1 (6 bases). V lost 3 bases, J lost 5 bases, and 8 bases lay in between. CDR3 length: 13 amino acids. Germline CDR1 SNHLY, CDR2 FYNNEI. CDR3 DNA sequence: TGTGCCAGCAGTGAGAAGGGGGATCAGCCCCAGCATTTT. It yields the protein CASSEKGDQPQHF.

This sequence joins TRBV11-1 and TRBJ2-3; D uncertain. Germline-derived CDR1 and CDR2 are SGHAT and FQDESV (reference sequence). V dropped 2 bases and J dropped 2 bases, with 17 bases sitting between them. The CDR3 sequence is 17 residues long. CDR3 in amino acids: CASSLRAMGRNTDTQYF. CDR3 sequence (DNA): TGTGCCAGCAGCTTAAGGGCTATGGGTAGAAACACAGATACGCAGTATTTT.

This clonotype was observed many times. This chain links TRBV20-1 with TRBJ1-2, with D possibly TRBD1 on 6 matching bases. Per the germline V gene, CDR1 is DFQATT and CDR2 is SNEGSKA (reference sequence). V dropped 5 bases and J dropped 5 bases, with 18 bases sitting between them. The CDR3 runs 14 residues. The CDR3 here is CSARRPGGGYGYTF. The DNA of the CDR3 is TGCAGTGCTCGCCGCCCCGGGGGCGGGTATGGCTACACCTTC.

This clonotype showed up many times. The chain uses TRBV7-2 and TRBJ1-5; D remains ambiguous. V shed 2 bases and J shed 6 bases, with 5 bases lying between them. Germline lookup yields CDR1 SGHTA and CDR2 FQGNSA. This CDR3 has 12 residues. CDR3 sequence: CASSLLSQPQHF. The CDR3 bases are TGTGCCAGCAGCTTATTATCTCAGCCCCAGCATTTT. Looking up the rest from reference TRBV7-2 and TRBJ1-5 gives the full variable domain: GAGVSQSPSNKVTEKGKDVELRCDPISGHTALYWYRQSLGQGLEFLIYFQGNSAPDKSGLPSDRFSAERTGGSVSTLTIQRTQQEDSAVYLCASSLLSQPQHFGDGTRLSIL.

As regards this clonotype: The junction and the germline gene differ at one end; a read error may be behind it. The chain has TRBV7-2 and TRBJ1-2; D is unclear. The V gene's germline CDR1 is SGHTA and CDR2 FQGNSA. CDR3 length equals 8 residues. The CDR3 DNA sequence: TGTGCCAGCAGCAACGAAGCCTTC. Its protein is CASSNEAF. The variable domain in full, completed from reference TRBV7-2 and TRBJ1-2, reads GAGVSQSPSNKVTEKGKDVELRCDPISGHTALYWYRQSLGQGLEFLIYFQGNSAPDKSGLPSDRFSAERTGGSVSTLTIQRTQQEDSAVYLCASSNEAFGSGTRLTVV.

The count of this clonotype is one. J is TRBJ1-5 and V is TRBV20-1; a possible D gene is TRBD1 (5 bases). V was cut by 6 bases and J by 4 bases, with 25 bases left in between. Per the germline V gene, CDR1 is DFQATT and CDR2 is SNEGSKA (reference sequence). The CDR3 contains 17 residues. The CDR3 spells CSATASGGGEGNQPQHF. CDR3 nucleotides: TGCAGTGCCACCGCATCCGGTGGAGGGGAGGGGAATCAGCCCCAGCATTTT.

This clonotype was counted at least ten times. The chain has TRBV10-3 and TRBJ2-1; D possibly corresponds to TRBD2 (7 bases). The CDR3 has 14 residues. Trimming cost V 2 bases and J 8 bases, with 13 bases left between them. CDR1 is ENHRY, CDR2 SYGVKD, per germline. The CDR3 spells CAISEGGGSDEQFF. The CDR3, as DNA: TGTGCCATCAGTGAGGGCGGGGGCTCTGATGAGCAGTTCTTC.

This clonotype was seen at least ten times. This chain connects TRBV11-2 to TRBJ1-2; D remains ambiguous. Germline loops: CDR1 SGHAT, CDR2 FQNNGV. Trimming took 3 bases from V and 4 from J, leaving 6 bases between them. CDR3 length equals 12 residues. The CDR3 DNA reads as TGTGCCAGCAGCTTCGCAGGCTATGGCTACACCTTC. This codes for CASSFAGYGYTF.

The chain carries TRBV20-1 and TRBJ2-5; 7 positions match TRBD1. J was trimmed by 4 bases and V by 3 bases; bases with no gene match: 8. Germline CDR1 DFQATT, CDR2 SNEGSKA (reference sequence). The CDR3 loop spans 14 amino acids. The CDR3 DNA is TGCAGTGCTAGGGATGGACAGGCCCGAGAGACCCAGTACTTC. Translating gives CSARDGQARETQYF.

This clonotype was counted at least ten times. This chain connects TRBV2 to TRBJ1-5; 7 bases fit TRBD1. Germline V gene data show CDR1 as SNHLY and CDR2 as FYNNEI. V was clipped by 2 bases and J by 5 bases; unmatched bases: 6. The CDR3 spans 15 residues. DNA for the CDR3: TGTGCCAGCAGTGAATGGGGTACAGGGGATCAGCCCCAGCATTTT. Protein product: CASSEWGTGDQPQHF.

The gene calls are TRBV7-2 and TRBJ1-1, with D uncertain. The CDR3 runs to 13 residues. The V gene lost 5 bases and the J gene lost 5 bases, with 12 bases spanning the gap. The germline CDR1 and CDR2 sequences are SGHTA and FQGNSA. In DNA form, the CDR3 reads TGTGCCAGCAGCAACCGGGTGCGTACTGAAGCTTTCTTT. Translation gives CASSNRVRTEAFF.

The chain recombines TRBV7-8 with TRBJ2-7; D unresolved. This CDR3 is built from 17 residues. Germline V gives CDR1 SGHVS, CDR2 FQNEAQ. Trimming cost V 5 bases and J 5 bases, with 25 bases left between them. The CDR3 nucleotides are TGTGCCAGCAGCGTGGACCAGATTGGCGGCGCCCCAGACGAGCAGTACTTC. Residues: CASSVDQIGGAPDEQYF. The complete variable domain, with remaining parts taken from reference TRBV7-8 and TRBJ2-7, reads GAGVSQSPRYKVAKRGQDVALRCDPISGHVSLFWYQQALGQGPEFLTYFQNEAQLDKSGLPSDRFFAERPEGSVSTLKIQRTQQEDSAVYLCASSVDQIGGAPDEQYFGPGTRLTVT.